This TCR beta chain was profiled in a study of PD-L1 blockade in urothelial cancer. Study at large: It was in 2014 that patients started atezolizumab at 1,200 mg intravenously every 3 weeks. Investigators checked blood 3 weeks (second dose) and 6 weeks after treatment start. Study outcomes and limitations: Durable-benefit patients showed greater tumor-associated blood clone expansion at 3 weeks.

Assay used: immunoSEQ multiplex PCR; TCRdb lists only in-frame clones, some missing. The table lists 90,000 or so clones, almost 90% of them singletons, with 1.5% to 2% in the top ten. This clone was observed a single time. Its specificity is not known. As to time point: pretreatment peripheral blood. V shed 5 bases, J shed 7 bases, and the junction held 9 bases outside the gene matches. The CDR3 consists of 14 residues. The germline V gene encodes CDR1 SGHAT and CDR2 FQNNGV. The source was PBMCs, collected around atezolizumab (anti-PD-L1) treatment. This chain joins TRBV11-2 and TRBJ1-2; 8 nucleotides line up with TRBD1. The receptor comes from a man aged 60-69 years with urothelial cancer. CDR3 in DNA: TGTGCCAGCAGCCTACCAGGGGGCGCGGTTGGCTACACCTTC. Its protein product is CASSLPGGAVGYTF.